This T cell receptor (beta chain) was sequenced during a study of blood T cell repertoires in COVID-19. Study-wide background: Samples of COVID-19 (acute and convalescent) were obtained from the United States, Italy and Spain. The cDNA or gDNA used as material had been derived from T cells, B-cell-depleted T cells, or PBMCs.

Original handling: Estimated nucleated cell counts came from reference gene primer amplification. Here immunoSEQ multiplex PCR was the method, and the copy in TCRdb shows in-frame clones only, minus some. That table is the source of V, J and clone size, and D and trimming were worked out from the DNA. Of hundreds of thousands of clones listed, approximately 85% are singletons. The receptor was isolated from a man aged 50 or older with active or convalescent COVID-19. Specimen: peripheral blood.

CDR3 sequence reads: CASRRGYTEAFF. CDR3 DNA sequence: TGTGCCAGCAGGCGGGGGTACACTGAAGCTTTCTTT. The chain has TRBV25-1 and TRBJ1-1; tentative D call: TRBD1 (5 bases). Germline V lookup: CDR1 MGHDK, CDR2 SYGVNS. Between the trimmed V and J ends, which lost 6 bases and 3 bases, there was a span of 8 bases. The CDR3 spans 12 residues. The variable domain in full, with the rest retrieved from reference TRBV25-1 and TRBJ1-1, is EADIYQTPRYLVIGTGKKITLECSQTMGHDKMYWYQQDPGMELHLIHYSYGVNSTEKGDLSSESTVSRIRTEHFPLTLESARPSHTSQYLCASRRGYTEAFFGQGTRLTVV.